This T cell receptor beta chain came from a study of control samples from healthy donors and cancer patients. This table comes from immunoSEQ multiplex PCR, and its TCRdb copy is limited to in-frame clones, with some not included. The sample records about 84,000 clones, 65% to 90% being singletons. Germline V gene sequence: CDR1 MNHEY, CDR2 SMNVEV (reference sequence). CDR3 length equals 14 residues. Trimming removed 6 bases from V and 0 bases from J, with 9 bases in between. The chain couples TRBV27 to TRBJ2-1; D possibly uses TRBD1 or TRBD2 (5 bases each). The specimen sequenced was PBMCs. The TCR originated in a man in his sixties with head and neck cancer. CDR3 residues: CASSAGSSYNEQFF. CDR3 sequence (DNA): TGTGCCAGCAGCGCAGGGAGCTCCTACAATGAGCAGTTCTTC.